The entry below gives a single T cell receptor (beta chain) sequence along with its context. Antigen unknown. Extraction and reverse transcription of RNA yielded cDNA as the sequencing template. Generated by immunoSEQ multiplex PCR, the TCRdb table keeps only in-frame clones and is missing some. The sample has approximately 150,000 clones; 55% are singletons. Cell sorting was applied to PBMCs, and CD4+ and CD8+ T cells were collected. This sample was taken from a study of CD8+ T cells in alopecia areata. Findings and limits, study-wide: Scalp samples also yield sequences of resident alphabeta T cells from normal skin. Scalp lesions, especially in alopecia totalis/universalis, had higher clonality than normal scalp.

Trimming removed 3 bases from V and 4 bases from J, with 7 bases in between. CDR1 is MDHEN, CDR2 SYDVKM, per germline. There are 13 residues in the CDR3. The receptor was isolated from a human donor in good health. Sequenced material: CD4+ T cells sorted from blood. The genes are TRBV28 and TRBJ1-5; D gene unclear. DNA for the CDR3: TGTGCCAGCAGTTTTTTTGGGAATCAGCCCCAGCATTTT. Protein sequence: CASSFFGNQPQHF.